Described below is a single T cell receptor beta chain sequence and its context. In this sample, this clonotype turned up a few times. Its antigen remains undetermined. Base qualities are not recorded, but no much larger clone differs from it by a single base. Libraries were built with PCR. The sequencer was a HiSeq X Ten. The public reads were reprocessed in TCRdb via fastp at Q25 and MiXCR, keeping in-frame beta chains. Rows with a matching CDR3 protein are joined into one entry that keeps the most common DNA and genes. The sample table shows about 8,400 distinct CDR3 sequences, and roughly 56% are seen once. The leading ten clones occupy about 22% of the sample. Patients with localized lung adenocarcinoma, a subtype of non-small cell lung cancer, were used as donors. The samples were taken from the centers of localized lung adenocarcinomas. CD4+ T cells from tumor tissue were profiled separately from CD8+ T cells for TCR repertoire analysis.

At the junction V is shortened by 9 bases and J by 7 bases, with 19 bases in between. The CDR3 has 14 amino acids, counting the end cysteine and phenylalanine. This entry keeps only the CDR3 DNA: 42 bases, framed from base 1. According to the germline V gene, CDR1 reads MNHEY and CDR2 reads SVGEGT. The record originates from a study of CD4 and CD8 cells across lung adenocarcinoma regions (dated by TCRdb to 2016 to 2018). Study-wide context: The study examined intratumor heterogeneity of the T cell receptor repertoire by comparing tumor centers with tumor margins.

The sample comprised CD4+ T cells from the center of a lung tumor. The sample's cell subset or site label, decoded: tumor center region. This clonotype originated in a female donor with lung adenocarcinoma. The CD4 and CD8 labels of this study may be unreliable. This chain joins TRBV6-2 or TRBV6-3 to TRBJ1-5; the D gene is perhaps TRBD1, from 5 matching bases. The CDR3 protein: CASRPGGSGQPQHF. The base sequence is TGTGCCAGTAGGCCGGGGGGATCGGGCCAGCCCCAGCATTTT.